Below are 4 T cell receptor beta chains sequenced from a single sample in a study of T cell repertoires in cytomegalovirus infection. No antigen has been assigned to these receptors. TCRdb fed the reads into MiXCR, producing one record per CDR3 protein. The repertoire holds approximately 350,000 distinct CDR3 sequences, with approximately 30% as singletons. The source material was cultured PBMCs, sampled from culture after CMV antigen stimulation. The receptors come from a human donor in good health (CMV status not recorded). Some clones in this sample may be carry-over from other donors' samples.

The rearrangement links TRBV6-1 to TRBJ2-3; D is unresolved. This CDR3 contains 15 residues. The V end was cut by 7 bases, the J end by 1 base, with 15 bases between. Looked up from germline, CDR1 is MNHNS and CDR2 is SASEGT. The CDR3 here is CASTMTIGRTDTQYF. The DNA for the CDR3 is TGTGCCAGCACTATGACAATCGGCCGCACAGATACGCAGTATTTT.

This clonotype was counted only a few times. The rearrangement uses TRBV4-1 and TRBJ2-1, with a weak D call TRBD1 (6 bases). In germline, CDR1 is MGHRA, CDR2 YSYEKL. The CDR3 contains 18 residues. Trimming took off 0 bases at V and 3 bases at J, with 18 bases between the two ends. The CDR3 loop reads CASSQDRGAGALYNEQFF. CDR3 nucleotide sequence: TGCGCCAGCAGCCAAGACCGGGGCGCAGGGGCCCTCTACAATGAGCAGTTCTTC.

The chain links TRBV7-2 to TRBJ1-1; D not certain. V was trimmed by 5 bases and J by 1 base, leaving 14 bases between them. Germline CDR1 SGHTA, CDR2 FQGNSA. The CDR3 has 15 residues. CDR3 in amino acids: CASSPDPRGNTEAFF. CDR3 nucleotide sequence: TGTGCCAGCAGCCCAGACCCACGGGGGAACACTGAAGCTTTCTTT. Full variable domain (outside the CDR3, taken from reference TRBV7-2 and TRBJ1-1): GAGVSQSPSNKVTEKGKDVELRCDPISGHTALYWYRQSLGQGLEFLIYFQGNSAPDKSGLPSDRFSAERTGGSVSTLTIQRTQQEDSAVYLCASSPDPRGNTEAFFGQGTRLTVV.

This clonotype was observed a handful of times. At one end, the junction sequence differs from germline, possibly due to a read error. V gene TRBV4-1 combines with J gene TRBJ2-6, with 9 bases aligning to TRBD1. Germline CDR1 and CDR2: MGHRA and YSYEKL. The CDR3 covers 20 residues. CDR3 region: CASSQGPTGGTLSGANVLTF. The DNA for the CDR3 is TGTGCCAGCAGCCAAGGCCCTACAGGGGGCACCCTCTCTGGGGCCAACGTCCTGACTTTC.